The 7 T cell receptor beta chains reported below all come from one sample, sequenced in a study of shared clonotypes between healthy human individuals. TCRdb's copy holds only in-frame clones and misses some; the assay was immunoSEQ multiplex PCR. The repertoire holds approximately 810,000 clones, more than 85% seen once, with about 24% in the top ten. Terminally differentiated effector memory CD45RA+ cells were left out of the naive CD8 fraction, which was CD45RO-negative and positively selected for CCR7. The specimen was naive CD8+ T cells sorted from blood. These receptors all stem from a man aged 30 to 45 in good health.

The CDR3: CASISFPGASYNEQFF. Written as DNA, the CDR3 is TGTGCCAGCATTTCTTTCCCGGGAGCCTCCTACAATGAGCAGTTCTTC. The rearrangement links TRBV27 to TRBJ2-1; maybe TRBD2 (6 bases). CDR1 and CDR2 (germline): MNHEY, SMNVEV (reference sequence). The ends were cut back, 7 bases at V and 0 bases at J, with 16 bases in the middle. The CDR3 length is 16 residues.

The chain employs TRBV4-3 and TRBJ2-7; the match to TRBD1 covers 10 bases. The CDR3 contains 17 residues. V shed 4 bases and J 0 bases; nucleotides not matched to a gene: 9. The germline V gene encodes CDR1 LGHNA and CDR2 YSLEER. CDR3 coding DNA: TGCGCCAGCAGCCCCGGGACAGGGGCTGGAAGCTCCTACGAGCAGTACTTC. Protein product: CASSPGTGAGSSYEQYF.

This clone was counted once. CDR3 in amino acids: CASSLPSYGAGSNYGYTF. In DNA form, the CDR3 reads TGTGCCAGCAGCTTACCCTCCTACGGTGCAGGGTCCAACTATGGCTACACCTTC. The gene calls are TRBV7-8 and TRBJ1-2; D possibly corresponds to TRBD1 (5 bases). Germline lookup yields CDR1 SGHVS and CDR2 FQNEAQ. Trimming cost V 2 bases and J 2 bases, with 21 bases left between them. The CDR3 is made up of 18 amino acids.

The V call is TRBV5-6, the J call TRBJ2-7; D perhaps matches TRBD2 (6 bases). The CDR3 extends over 14 amino acids. The germline V and J ends were trimmed by 3 bases and 0 bases, with 10 bases remaining between them. CDR1 is SGHDT and CDR2 is YYEEEE in the germline V gene. The CDR3 sequence is CASSSAGSSYEQYF. The DNA of the CDR3 is TGTGCCAGCAGCTCCGCGGGGAGCTCCTACGAGCAGTACTTC. The whole variable domain, remainder taken from reference TRBV5-6 and TRBJ2-7, is DAGVTQSPTHLIKTRGQQVTLRCSPKSGHDTVSWYQQALGQGPQFIFQYYEEEERQRGNFPDRFSGHQFPNYSSELNVNALLLGDSALYLCASSSAGSSYEQYFGPGTRLTVT.

This sequence joins TRBV11-2 and TRBJ1-2; D is uncertain. Germline loops: CDR1 SGHAT, CDR2 FQNNGV. This CDR3 region has 15 residues. V was shortened by 5 bases and J by 5 bases, with 18 bases between the two germline ends. The CDR3 nucleotides read TGTGCCAGCAGCCCACATCATACGCTCGGATATGGCTACACCTTC. Its translation: CASSPHHTLGYGYTF. The full variable domain, rest sourced from reference TRBV11-2 and TRBJ1-2, is EAGVAQSPRYKIIEKRQSVAFWCNPISGHATLYWYQQILGQGPKLLIQFQNNGVVDDSQLPKDRFSAERLKGVDSTLKIQPAKLEDSAVYLCASSPHHTLGYGYTFGSGTRLTVV.

The chain carries TRBV28 and TRBJ2-2, with 7 nucleotides matching TRBD1. Trimming removed 3 bases from V and 1 base from J; junction bases left unmatched: 5. CDR1 and CDR2 from the germline V gene are MDHEN and SYDVKM. The CDR3 contains 16 residues. CDR3 amino acids: CASSLRQGMNTGELFF. The CDR3 nucleotides read TGTGCCAGCAGTTTGAGACAGGGAATGAACACCGGGGAGCTGTTTTTT.

The chain uses TRBV7-9 and TRBJ1-1; the D is unclear. Trimming stripped 5 bases from V and 7 bases from J, with 8 bases between. The CDR3 consists of 11 residues. In germline, CDR1 is SEHNR, CDR2 FQNEAQ (reference sequence). CDR3 amino acids: CASSPNVEAFF. CDR3 nucleotides: TGTGCCAGCAGCCCTAATGTTGAAGCTTTCTTT.